The 29 T cell receptor beta chains given below trace back to one sample, sequenced in a study of blood T cells in healthy people across ages. A second PCR of roughly 7 to 11 cycles used a sample-barcoded 5' primer and a J-beta primer mix. Each CDR3 protein is one row after TCRdb ran MiXCR on the 5' RACE reads. The repertoire has around 1.7 million distinct CDR3 sequences, 28% of them found once; the top ten carry around 7.7%. The sample comprised blood. The receptors here all came from a young woman in good health.

V and J are TRBV29-1 and TRBJ1-4; D is ambiguous. V lost 1 base and J 3 bases, leaving 12 bases between the germline ends. The CDR3 runs 15 residues. Germline CDR1 is SQVTM and CDR2 is ANQGSEA. The CDR3: CSVEAGEVANEKLFF. Written as DNA, the CDR3 is TGCAGCGTTGAAGCCGGGGAAGTGGCTAATGAAAAACTGTTTTTT.

At least ten counts were recorded for this clonotype. CDR3 protein: CSVESRGRVNGYTF. CDR3 in DNA: TGCAGCGTTGAATCCCGGGGCAGGGTTAATGGCTACACCTTC. V is TRBV29-1 and J is TRBJ1-2, with D tentatively TRBD1 (5 bases). Trimming pared 2 bases from V and 6 bases from J, leaving 16 bases between. Germline V gene data show CDR1 as SQVTM and CDR2 as ANQGSEA. The CDR3 is 14 amino acids.

This clonotype has ten or more counts. The chain has TRBV4-3 and TRBJ1-2, with 7 bases that match TRBD1. Germline CDR1 LGHNA, CDR2 YSLEER. The CDR3 is 14 amino acids. V trimming: 5 bases; J trimming: 2 bases; junction bases outside the gene matches: 5. Here the CDR3 reads CASSRTGDNYGYTF. CDR3 DNA: TGCGCCAGCAGCAGGACAGGTGACAACTATGGCTACACCTTC.

V is TRBV5-1 and J is TRBJ2-1, with D perhaps TRBD2 (6 bases). The CDR3 has 12 amino acids. V shed 6 bases and J shed 2 bases, with 6 bases lying between them. Germline CDR1 is SGHRS and CDR2 is YFSETQ. The CDR3 DNA is TGCGCCAGCACGGGGGCCTACAATGAGCAGTTCTTC. It specifies CASTGAYNEQFF.

This clonotype has more than one count but fewer than ten. V usage is TRBV20-1 and J usage is TRBJ2-1; unclear D gene. Germline V gene data show CDR1 as DFQATT and CDR2 as SNEGSKA (reference sequence). Trimming left V 3 bases short and J 6 bases short, with 15 bases between. CDR3 size: 14 residues. Here the CDR3 DNA reads TGCAGTGCTAGTACCTCTACGGCTGGCAATGAGCAGTTCTTC. This translates into CSASTSTAGNEQFF.

The rearrangement uses TRBV11-2 and TRBJ2-1; TRBD2 matches 9 bases. The CDR3 spans 16 residues. J gave up 12 bases and V 5 bases, and 17 bases lay outside the gene matches. Germline-derived CDR1 and CDR2 are SGHAT and FQNNGV. CDR3 protein: CASSNPAGGTGGGQFF. The CDR3 DNA reads TGTGCCAGCAGCAACCCAGCGGGGGGAACGGGAGGTGGGCAGTTCTTC.

This clonotype occurred a few times. The chain recombines TRBV30 with TRBJ1-5; D uncertain. Germline V CDR1 and CDR2: GTSNPN, SVGIG (reference sequence). The CDR3 covers 14 residues. V lost 2 bases and J lost 6, with 14 bases in between. The CDR3 DNA reads as TGTGCCTGGAGTACCGGCGGGCAAGGTCAGCCCCAGCATTTT. It codes for CAWSTGGQGQPQHF. The entire variable domain, with the rest obtained from reference TRBV30 and TRBJ1-5, is as follows: SQTIHQWPATLVQPVGSPLSLECTVEGTSNPNLYWYRQAAGRGLQLLFYSVGIGQISSEVPQNLSASRPQDRQFILSSKKLLLSDSGFYLCAWSTGGQGQPQHFGDGTRLSIL.

This clonotype was seen a few times. The V gene is TRBV20-1, the J gene TRBJ2-1; the D is unclear. V dropped 0 bases and J dropped 13 bases, with 10 bases sitting between them. From germline, CDR1 is DFQATT and CDR2 SNEGSKA (reference sequence). There are 11 residues in the CDR3. The DNA for the CDR3 is TGCAGTGCTAGAGATAGAGACTTTCAGTTCTTC. Translation: CSARDRDFQFF.

The chain links TRBV12-3 or TRBV12-4 to TRBJ2-3; D unresolved. This CDR3 spans 14 amino acids. The V end lost 6 bases, the J end lost 1 base, and 11 bases lay between the germline ends. The CDR3 sequence is CASSQEYRTDTQYF. CDR3 coding DNA: TGTGCCAGCAGCCAGGAATATCGCACAGATACGCAGTATTTT.

This clonotype was found a few times. The chain links TRBV6-5 to TRBJ2-4; possibly TRBD1 for D (5 bases). Trimming cost V 6 bases and J 0 bases, with 12 bases left between them. The CDR3 consists of 15 residues. The germline V gene encodes CDR1 MNHEY and CDR2 SVGAGI. In DNA form, the CDR3 reads TGTGCCAGCAGGGACGACAGAGTAGCCAAAAACATTCAGTACTTC. Protein product: CASRDDRVAKNIQYF.

This clonotype was observed a handful of times. This sequence joins TRBV27 and TRBJ2-2; possible D gene TRBD1, 5 bases. The germline V gene has CDR1 MNHEY and CDR2 SMNVEV (reference sequence). The V and J ends lost 4 bases and 5 bases respectively, with 11 bases between them. This CDR3 region has 14 residues. Here the CDR3 DNA reads TGTGCCAGCAGTTGGGGCAGGCGGACCGGGGAGCTGTTTTTT. It specifies CASSWGRRTGELFF.

In this sample, this clonotype turned up many times. V and J are TRBV7-2 and TRBJ2-1; D gene uncertain. This CDR3 region has 13 residues. Germline V gene data show CDR1 as SGHTA and CDR2 as FQGNSA. V lost 1 base and J 10 bases, leaving 11 bases between the germline ends. The DNA of the CDR3 is TGTGCCAGCAGCTTAGAGGCGCGGCGAGAGCAGTTCTTC. The encoded protein is CASSLEARREQFF.

This clonotype appeared a few times. The rearrangement uses TRBV6-2 or TRBV6-3 and TRBJ2-7, with D tentatively TRBD1 (5 bases). V was pared by 2 bases and J by 4 bases, with 12 bases between. The CDR3 contains 14 residues. Germline CDR1 is MNHEY and CDR2 is SVGEGT. The DNA for the CDR3 is TGTGCCAGCAGTTACCCAGGGTTAATTTACGAGCAGTACTTC. Encoded protein: CASSYPGLIYEQYF.

V and J are TRBV5-1 and TRBJ1-2, with D perhaps matching TRBD1 (5 bases). The length of the CDR3 is 15 residues. V was shortened by 5 bases and J by 10 bases, with 24 bases between the two germline ends. Germline V lookup: CDR1 SGHRS, CDR2 YFSETQ. The CDR3 DNA is TGCGCCAGCAGAAGCCGAGGGAGGGGACCGACGGACTACACCTTC. Amino acids: CASRSRGRGPTDYTF.

This clonotype appeared a few times. The J gene is TRBJ2-1, the V gene TRBV20-1; TRBD2 aligns across 7 bases. The CDR3 sequence is 11 residues long. Germline loops: CDR1 DFQATT, CDR2 SNEGSKA (reference sequence). Trimming took 6 bases from V and 6 from J; bases not matched to a gene: 2. The CDR3 region is CSARLANEQFF. The CDR3 region has the DNA TGCAGTGCCCGACTAGCCAATGAGCAGTTCTTC.

This chain connects TRBV14 to TRBJ2-5, with 8 bases that match TRBD1. This CDR3 is 14 amino acids long. From germline, CDR1 is SGHDN and CDR2 FVKESK. The trim removed 4 bases at V and 11 bases at J, leaving 12 bases unmatched. The CDR3 here is CASSRTQGVSEQYF. CDR3 nucleotides: TGTGCCAGCAGCCGCACACAGGGGGTCTCGGAGCAGTACTTC.

A few counts support this clonotype. The J gene is TRBJ1-2, the V gene TRBV3-1; D call uncertain. CDR1 is LGHDT, CDR2 YNNKEL, per germline (reference sequence). Deletions cut 4 bases from V and 4 bases from J, with 16 bases between. This CDR3 has 15 amino acids. The CDR3 loop reads CASSRDFGRSYGYTF. The CDR3 DNA follows: TGTGCCAGCAGCCGAGACTTCGGCAGGAGCTATGGCTACACCTTC.

The chain uses TRBV6-2 or TRBV6-3 and TRBJ2-7, with 7 bases that match TRBD1. This CDR3 is 16 amino acids long. V lost 5 bases and J lost 2; bases outside the gene matches: 12. Germline V CDR1 and CDR2: MNHEY, SVGEGT. CDR3 sequence reads: CASSPTAGGVTYEQYF. CDR3 DNA sequence: TGTGCCAGCAGTCCCACAGCAGGGGGTGTGACCTACGAGCAGTACTTC.

This clonotype was observed a few times. The chain joins TRBV20-1 to TRBJ2-3; no clear D gene. This CDR3 region has 12 residues. The germline gives CDR1 DFQATT, CDR2 SNEGSKA (reference sequence). V lost 2 bases to trimming and J lost 4 bases, with 7 bases between them. The CDR3 here is CSARLMADTQYF. The CDR3, as DNA: TGCAGTGCTAGATTGATGGCAGATACGCAGTATTTT.

The chain combines TRBV20-1 with TRBJ2-4, with D possibly matching TRBD1 (5 bases). Germline CDR1 DFQATT, CDR2 SNEGSKA (reference sequence). Trimming took off 4 bases at V and 1 base at J, with 14 bases between the two ends. The CDR3 runs to 15 residues. The CDR3 reads CSATGMERAKNIQYF. CDR3 coding DNA: TGCAGTGCTACAGGGATGGAGAGGGCCAAAAACATTCAGTACTTC.

This clonotype came up a few times. The gene calls are TRBV20-1 and TRBJ1-5, with 7 bases that match TRBD1. Trimming at V came to 6 bases and at J to 7 bases, leaving 9 bases not matched to a gene. Germline lookup yields CDR1 DFQATT and CDR2 SNEGSKA (reference sequence). This CDR3 region has 13 residues. The CDR3 sequence: CSAKTGRDQPQHF. CDR3 coding DNA: TGCAGTGCAAAGACAGGGCGGGACCAGCCCCAGCATTTT.

The rearrangement uses TRBV9 and TRBJ2-1, with D uncertain. Germline CDR1 SGDLS, CDR2 YYNGEE. The CDR3 loop spans 13 amino acids. V dropped 0 bases and J dropped 6 bases, with 7 bases sitting between them. CDR3 in DNA: TGTGCCAGCAGCGTAGCTACTCTCAATGAGCAGTTCTTC. The encoded protein is CASSVATLNEQFF.

As for this clonotype: This may come from a read error, since a much larger clone is one base off. The chain links TRBV20-1 to TRBJ2-5; D is undetermined. Between the trimmed V and J ends, which lost 2 bases and 5 bases, there was a span of 6 bases. The germline gives CDR1 DFQATT, CDR2 SNEGSKA (reference sequence). The CDR3 is 11 amino acids. The CDR3 DNA reads as TGCAGTGCTAGATATTTGGAGACCCAGTACTTC. This sequence encodes CSARYLETQYF.

About this clonotype: One junction end disagrees with the germline gene, perhaps due to a read error. The rearrangement joins TRBV29-1 to TRBJ2-5; D remains unclear. This CDR3 region has 11 residues. CDR1 is SQVTM and CDR2 is ANQGSEA in the germline V gene. CDR3 sequence: CNVAAAETQYF. CDR3 DNA sequence: TGCAACGTTGCCGCCGCCGAGACCCAGTACTTC.

The chain employs TRBV7-2 and TRBJ2-5; the D gene is possibly TRBD2 (5 bases). V gave up 2 bases and J gave up 2 bases, with 12 bases separating them. This CDR3 region has 15 residues. In germline, CDR1 is SGHTA, CDR2 FQGNSA. This CDR3 is CASSLRRLIQETQYF. The CDR3 DNA reads TGTGCCAGCAGCTTAAGGAGGCTTATTCAAGAGACCCAGTACTTC. The variable domain in full, with the rest retrieved from reference TRBV7-2 and TRBJ2-5, is GAGVSQSPSNKVTEKGKDVELRCDPISGHTALYWYRQSLGQGLEFLIYFQGNSAPDKSGLPSDRFSAERTGGSVSTLTIQRTQQEDSAVYLCASSLRRLIQETQYFGPGTRLLVL.

V usage is TRBV7-9 and J usage is TRBJ2-5; D is perhaps TRBD2 (6 bases). The CDR3 is 15 residues long. Trimming pared 5 bases from V and 0 bases from J, leaving 13 bases between. The germline CDR1 and CDR2 sequences are SEHNR and FQNEAQ (reference sequence). CDR3 bases: TGTGCCAGCAGCAAACATACGGGGGACCAAGAGACCCAGTACTTC. This gives the protein CASSKHTGDQETQYF.

V and J are TRBV7-9 and TRBJ2-5; D is perhaps TRBD1 or TRBD2 (5 bases each). The closer fit of TRBJ2-7 to the DNA end suggests the J call may be wrong. The CDR3 consists of 15 residues. The germline CDR1 and CDR2 sequences are SEHNR and FQNEAQ (reference sequence). The CDR3 loop is CASSPAGTEANEQYF. The CDR3 DNA reads TGTGCCAGCAGCCCCGCTGGGACCGAGGCCAACGAGCAGTACTTC.

This clonotype appeared a few times. J is TRBJ1-1 and V is TRBV18; 7 positions agree with TRBD1. The CDR3 has 15 residues. Germline lookup yields CDR1 KGHSH and CDR2 LQKENI. With V trimmed by 3 bases and J by 0 bases, 4 bases remained unmatched. The CDR3 DNA follows: TGTGCCAGCTCACCCACGACAGGGTTGAACACTGAAGCTTTCTTT. Amino acids: CASSPTTGLNTEAFF.

The CDR3 sequence is CASSEMGTDNTEAFF. The CDR3 DNA follows: TGTGCCAGTAGTGAAATGGGGACAGATAACACTGAAGCTTTCTTT. The chain has TRBV19 and TRBJ1-1, with 7 nucleotides matching TRBD1. The CDR3 is 15 residues long. V lost 5 bases and J lost 2; bases outside the gene matches: 8. CDR1 is LNHDA, CDR2 SQIVND, per germline (reference sequence). Combining the CDR3 with reference TRBV19 and TRBJ1-1 gives the whole variable domain DGGITQSPKYLFRKEGQNVTLSCEQNLNHDAMYWYRQDPGQGLRLIYYSQIVNDFQKGDIAEGYSVSREKKESFPLTVTSAQKNPTAFYLCASSEMGTDNTEAFFGQGTRLTVV.